These 6 T cell receptor beta chains came from one sample sequenced in a study of blood T cell repertoires in COVID-19. The assay was immunoSEQ multiplex PCR, and TCRdb's table has in-frame clones only and misses some. The repertoire includes about 150,000 clones, 80% to 85% of them detected once, and around two fifths sits in the top ten. Sequencing used peripheral blood. The source of these receptors is a human donor in a cohort sampled during active COVID-19.

A single count supports this clone. V and J are TRBV3-1 (or the pseudogene TRBV3-2) and TRBJ1-6; D is unresolved. CDR1 and CDR2 from the germline V gene are LGHDT and YNNKEL (reference sequence). V was trimmed by 4 bases and J by 7 bases, leaving 11 bases between them. The CDR3 is 14 amino acids. The CDR3 sequence is CASSPAVRNSPLHF. CDR3 nucleotides: TGTGCCAGCAGCCCCGCCGTGCGGAATTCACCCCTCCACTTT.

This rearrangement joins TRBV25-1 to TRBJ1-1; 9 nucleotides line up with TRBD1. This CDR3 has 14 amino acids. Trimming took 7 bases from V and 1 from J; bases not matched to a gene: 4. The germline V gene has CDR1 MGHDK and CDR2 SYGVNS. The CDR3 DNA is TGTGCCAGCAACGTGGACAGGGGGAACACTGAAGCTTTCTTT. Its translation: CASNVDRGNTEAFF.

This rearrangement joins TRBV5-6 to TRBJ1-1, with 9 bases matching TRBD1. The CDR3 contains 16 residues. Germline CDR1 SGHDT, CDR2 YYEEEE. J lost 3 bases, V lost 0 bases, and 6 bases had no gene match. The chain's CDR3 is CASSLADRGEDTEAFF. The CDR3 coding sequence is TGTGCCAGCAGCTTGGCCGACAGGGGGGAAGACACTGAAGCTTTCTTT.

The chain carries TRBV6-2 or TRBV6-3 and TRBJ2-7, with D possibly matching TRBD1 (6 bases). V lost 4 bases, J lost 1 base, and 11 bases lay in between. CDR3 length: 14 residues. Germline V gene sequence: CDR1 MNHEY, CDR2 SVGEGT. The CDR3 protein is CASSSPGQSYEQYF. The DNA of the CDR3 is TGTGCCAGCAGTTCCCCCGGACAGTCCTACGAGCAGTACTTC.

Details on this clone: In the same sample, other DNA sequences code for this CDR3. The chain combines TRBV5-1 with TRBJ2-7; D possibly corresponds to TRBD1 (5 bases). V lost 5 bases and J 3 bases, leaving 9 bases between the germline ends. Germline loops: CDR1 SGHRS, CDR2 YFSETQ. The CDR3 covers 12 residues. DNA for the CDR3: TGCGCCAGCAGTCCCGACAGCTACGAGCAGTACTTC. Its protein is CASSPDSYEQYF. Based on the CDR3 plus reference TRBV5-1 and TRBJ2-7, the full variable domain is KAGVTQTPRYLIKTRGQQVTLSCSPISGHRSVSWYQQTPGQGLQFLFEYFSETQRNKGNFPGRFSGRQFSNSRSEMNVSTLELGDSALYLCASSPDSYEQYFGPGTRLTVT.

This clone was recorded once. This chain uses TRBV6-1 with TRBJ2-5, with 9 bases that match TRBD1. CDR3 length equals 15 residues. Losses at the gene ends were 2 bases for V and 5 bases for J; bases not matched to a gene: 6. In germline, CDR1 is MNHNS, CDR2 SASEGT. The CDR3 DNA reads as TGTGCCAGCAGTGAATTAGACAGGGGGATTGAGACCCAGTACTTC. Protein: CASSELDRGIETQYF.